One sample yielded the 20 T cell receptor beta chains listed below, sequenced in a study of T-cell reconstitution after alpha-beta-depleted transplantation in children. For TCRbeta, the library was prepared with unique molecular identifiers. TCRdb independently ran MiXCR on the PCR reads; one entry per CDR3 protein. Of about 980,000 distinct CDR3 sequences detected, about 30% appear once; the ten largest clones hold 25% to 35%. The specimen was PBMCs, mostly from graft donor cells, collected 360 days after TCRalphabeta/CD19-depleted stem cell transplant. The source of these receptors is a boy younger than two who had a stem cell transplant for SCID, so the T cells may come from the graft donor.

This clonotype turned up a few times. V usage is TRBV5-1 and J usage is TRBJ2-7; TRBD2 aligns across 8 bases. The CDR3 contains 15 residues. Germline CDR1 is SGHRS and CDR2 is YFSETQ. Trimming removed 4 bases from V and 5 bases from J; junction bases left unmatched: 11. The CDR3 protein is CASSPTDGGANEQYF. Here the CDR3 DNA reads TGCGCCAGCAGCCCCACAGACGGGGGGGCAAACGAGCAGTACTTC. The full variable domain, in which reference TRBV5-1 and TRBJ2-7 provide the parts outside the CDR3, is KAGVTQTPRYLIKTRGQQVTLSCSPISGHRSVSWYQQTPGQGLQFLFEYFSETQRNKGNFPGRFSGRQFSNSRSEMNVSTLELGDSALYLCASSPTDGGANEQYFGPGTRLTVT.

The rearrangement links TRBV3-1 to TRBJ1-2; D gene ambiguous. Germline CDR1 and CDR2: LGHDT and YNNKEL (reference sequence). There are 11 residues in the CDR3. The germline V and J ends were trimmed by 3 bases and 6 bases, with 5 bases remaining between them. This chain's CDR3 is CASSQLDGYTF. The DNA for the CDR3 is TGTGCCAGCAGCCAGTTAGATGGCTACACCTTC.

The V call is TRBV7-2, the J call TRBJ2-6; D remains unclear. Germline V gives CDR1 SGHTA, CDR2 FQGNSA. The CDR3 is made up of 16 amino acids. Trimming removed 2 bases at V and 2 bases at J, with 10 bases between. The chain's CDR3 is CASSLWPVTGANVLTF. CDR3 in DNA: TGTGCCAGCAGCTTATGGCCGGTTACTGGGGCCAACGTCCTGACTTTC.

V and J are TRBV15 and TRBJ2-2, with a weak D call TRBD1 (5 bases). The CDR3 spans 18 residues. The germline V gene encodes CDR1 LNHNV and CDR2 YYDKDF (reference sequence). V was clipped by 0 bases and J by 1 base, with 15 bases between them. CDR3 DNA sequence: TGTGCCACCAGCAGAGATAGTATGGGGCGGTTGAACACCGGGGAGCTGTTTTTT. Its translation is CATSRDSMGRLNTGELFF.

A single count supports this clonotype. The chain employs TRBV11-2 and TRBJ1-1; 12 bases map to TRBD1. The CDR3 is made up of 22 amino acids. CDR1 is SGHAT and CDR2 is FQNNGV in the germline V gene. V was clipped by 0 bases and J by 0 bases; unmatched bases: 17. CDR3 region: CASSLDRDRGLQPDGMNTEAFF. The CDR3 DNA follows: TGTGCCAGCAGCTTAGATAGGGACAGGGGGCTGCAACCTGACGGCATGAACACTGAAGCTTTCTTT.

The V call is TRBV29-1, the J call TRBJ1-1; D remains unclear. The length of the CDR3 is 13 residues. The V and J ends lost 1 base and 8 bases respectively, with 14 bases between them. The germline V gene encodes CDR1 SQVTM and CDR2 ANQGSEA. CDR3 bases: TGCAGCGTTGAAGGCAGGTCCCTAAGGGAAGCTTTCTTT. Its protein product is CSVEGRSLREAFF.

This clonotype has a handful of counts. The V and J genes are TRBV5-6 and TRBJ2-3; 8 bases fit TRBD2. Germline assignment: CDR1 SGHDT and CDR2 YYEEEE. V was clipped by 6 bases and J by 2 bases; unmatched bases: 11. The CDR3 loop spans 16 amino acids. The CDR3 reads CASTALSGGFTDTQYF. DNA for the CDR3: TGTGCCAGCACTGCCCTCAGCGGGGGTTTCACAGATACGCAGTATTTT.

The J gene is TRBJ2-1, the V gene TRBV3-1, with TRBD2 matching 13 bases. Trimming cost V 1 base and J 6 bases; bases outside gene matches: 6. The CDR3 extends over 17 amino acids. Germline CDR1 and CDR2: LGHDT and YNNKEL (reference sequence). The chain's CDR3 is CASSQASGTSGVNEQFF. CDR3 DNA sequence: TGTGCCAGCAGCCAAGCCTCCGGGACTAGCGGGGTCAATGAGCAGTTCTTC.

This chain connects TRBV13 to TRBJ2-7, with 10 nucleotides matching TRBD1. Per the germline V gene, CDR1 is PRHDT and CDR2 is FYEKMQ (reference sequence). V lost 4 bases and J lost 3; bases outside the gene matches: 9. The CDR3 runs 16 residues. CDR3 in DNA: TGTGCCAGCAGCTGGGGGTCCGGGACAGGGGTCTACGAGCAGTACTTC. Residues: CASSWGSGTGVYEQYF.

The V gene is TRBV4-1, the J gene TRBJ2-1, with TRBD2 matching over 8 bases. The V gene end was trimmed by 0 bases and the J gene end by 3 bases; junction bases not matched to a gene: 7. The CDR3 covers 17 residues. The germline V gene encodes CDR1 MGHRA and CDR2 YSYEKL. The CDR3 loop reads CASSQDRGLAGYNEQFF. The DNA for the CDR3 is TGCGCCAGCAGCCAAGATCGAGGGCTAGCGGGCTACAATGAGCAGTTCTTC.

The sample holds a few counts of this clonotype. The chain carries TRBV29-1 and TRBJ2-1, with 12 bases matching TRBD1. Trimming cost V 4 bases and J 6 bases; bases outside gene matches: 10. The CDR3 runs to 16 residues. Looked up from germline, CDR1 is SQVTM and CDR2 is ANQGSEA. CDR3 nucleotides: TGCAGCGTTGCTTCCTTCGGGACAGGGGGCATCAATGAGCAGTTCTTC. This gives the protein CSVASFGTGGINEQFF.

This clonotype has just a few counts. V usage is TRBV29-1 and J usage is TRBJ2-5; D might be TRBD1 or TRBD2, each matching 5 bases. V was clipped by 4 bases and J by 4 bases, with 13 bases between them. The CDR3 runs to 13 residues. Germline V CDR1 and CDR2: SQVTM, ANQGSEA. The DNA for the CDR3 is TGCAGCGTTGCGGGCCAGGGAGTAGAGACCCAGTACTTC. Translated: CSVAGQGVETQYF. Drawing the rest from reference TRBV29-1 and TRBJ2-5, the complete variable domain is SAVISQKPSRDICQRGTSLTIQCQVDSQVTMMFWYRQQPGQSLTLIATANQGSEATYESGFVIDKFPISRPNLTFSTLTVSNMSPEDSSIYLCSVAGQGVETQYFGPGTRLLVL.

In DNA, the CDR3 is TGTGCCAGCAGCCGACAGGGAGGGGGTCAGCCCCAGCATTTT. It yields the protein CASSRQGGGQPQHF. The J gene is TRBJ1-5, the V gene TRBV6-1; 7 bases agree with TRBD1. Germline CDR1 MNHNS, CDR2 SASEGT. The V segment lost 6 bases and the J segment 6 bases; nucleotides outside the gene matches: 8. There are 14 residues in the CDR3.

The gene calls are TRBV12-3 or TRBV12-4 and TRBJ1-3; 7 positions agree with TRBD1. The CDR3 runs to 15 residues. The V segment lost 11 bases and the J segment 0 bases; nucleotides outside the gene matches: 10. The CDR3 region has the DNA TGTGCCGGTCACGGGACAGCTTACTCTGGAAACACCATATATTTT. Protein: CAGHGTAYSGNTIYF.

This clonotype was seen a few times. The chain combines TRBV5-1 with TRBJ2-7; D could derive from TRBD1 or TRBD2 (5 bases each). V shed 2 bases and J shed 3 bases, with 27 bases lying between them. The CDR3 has 19 residues. CDR1 is SGHRS and CDR2 is YFSETQ in the germline V gene. CDR3 bases: TGCGCCAGCAGCTTAGGCACGGGGCGAATCCGTTTCGGACACTACGAGCAGTACTTC. Amino acids: CASSLGTGRIRFGHYEQYF.

The table lists this clonotype with a few counts. V usage is TRBV12-3 or TRBV12-4 and J usage is TRBJ2-5; possibly TRBD2 for D (6 bases). Trimming took off 6 bases at V and 1 base at J, with 21 bases between the two ends. This CDR3 region has 17 residues. Here the CDR3 DNA reads TGTGCCAGCAGCCGATTACGGGACCGGGACTCCCAAGAGACCCAGTACTTC. This codes for CASSRLRDRDSQETQYF.

This chain uses TRBV28 with TRBJ1-2; D remains unclear. Germline values: CDR1 MDHEN, CDR2 SYDVKM. V gave up 1 base and J gave up 2 bases, with 17 bases separating them. CDR3 size: 17 residues. The CDR3 nucleotides read TGTGCCAGCAGTTTATTCGGCAGCAGCCGAATAAACTATGGCTACACCTTC. As protein: CASSLFGSSRINYGYTF.

The genes are TRBV5-1 and TRBJ2-7; 8 nucleotides match TRBD1. Germline CDR1 and CDR2: SGHRS and YFSETQ. V trimming: 3 bases; J trimming: 2 bases; junction bases outside the gene matches: 10. This CDR3 spans 16 amino acids. CDR3 coding DNA: TGCGCCAGCAGCTCGCCCAGGGACAGGCGTACCTACGAGCAGTACTTC. Its translation is CASSSPRDRRTYEQYF.

Only a few counts were recorded for this clonotype. The V and J genes are TRBV20-1 and TRBJ2-1; D is unresolved. V dropped 4 bases and J dropped 5 bases, with 18 bases sitting between them. In germline, CDR1 is DFQATT, CDR2 SNEGSKA (reference sequence). The CDR3 contains 15 residues. CDR3 residues: CSATHSESPHNEQFF. The CDR3 nucleotides read TGCAGTGCTACCCACAGTGAATCCCCCCACAATGAGCAGTTCTTC.

J is TRBJ1-4 and V is TRBV16, with D perhaps TRBD1 (5 bases). With 4 bases removed from V and 3 bases from J, the gap between germline ends came to 12 bases. Germline V gene sequence: CDR1 KGHSY, CDR2 FQNENV. The CDR3 covers 15 residues. CDR3 sequence (DNA): TGTGCCAGCAGCCTTCGGGGGAAAGCTAATGAAAAACTGTTTTTT. It yields the protein CASSLRGKANEKLFF.